These 28 T cell receptor beta chains came from one sample sequenced in a study of OX40 agonist ivuxolimab in advanced cancers. Repertoires were generated with immunoSEQ multiplex PCR, while TCRdb's copy carries only in-frame clones and drops some. The sample has 70,000 to 95,000 clones; approximately 91% are singletons. The sequencing used CD4+ or CD8+ T cells sorted from blood, collected in a trial of the OX40 agonist ivuxolimab. The receptors here all came from an adult with an advanced solid tumor such as melanoma, head and neck, liver or kidney cancer.

This chain links TRBV5-1 with TRBJ2-3, with 7 bases that match TRBD2. V was pared by 5 bases and J by 2 bases, with 11 bases of the junction left unmatched. Germline V lookup: CDR1 SGHRS, CDR2 YFSETQ. The CDR3 spans 16 residues. CDR3 DNA sequence: TGCGCCAGCAGTCTCGGGCGGGGGTTTTCCACAGATACGCAGTATTTT. Protein product: CASSLGRGFSTDTQYF. The variable domain in full, with the rest retrieved from reference TRBV5-1 and TRBJ2-3, is KAGVTQTPRYLIKTRGQQVTLSCSPISGHRSVSWYQQTPGQGLQFLFEYFSETQRNKGNFPGRFSGRQFSNSRSEMNVSTLELGDSALYLCASSLGRGFSTDTQYFGPGTRLTVL.

This sequence joins TRBV2 and TRBJ1-2; no definite D call. CDR1 SNHLY and CDR2 FYNNEI come from the germline V gene. This CDR3 spans 12 amino acids. The ends were cut back, 5 bases at V and 3 bases at J, with 7 bases in the middle. DNA of the CDR3: TGTGCCAGCAGTTTGCGGGACTATGGCTACACCTTC. This gives the protein CASSLRDYGYTF.

This sequence joins TRBV18 and TRBJ1-1, with TRBD1 identical over 11 bases. The CDR3 consists of 14 residues. V was clipped by 6 bases and J by 5 bases; unmatched bases: 5. The germline CDR1 and CDR2 sequences are KGHSH and LQKENI. CDR3 sequence reads: CASSSGTGGTEAFF. The CDR3 bases are TGTGCCAGCTCCTCCGGGACAGGGGGGACTGAAGCTTTCTTT.

The chain uses TRBV2 and TRBJ2-5; 14 nucleotides line up with TRBD2. Per the germline V gene, CDR1 is SNHLY and CDR2 is FYNNEI. The CDR3 contains 16 residues. With V trimmed by 6 bases and J by 4 bases, 7 bases remained unmatched. CDR3 sequence: CASSPGLAGGRETQYF. CDR3 nucleotide sequence: TGTGCCAGCAGCCCTGGACTAGCGGGAGGTAGAGAGACCCAGTACTTC. Full variable domain (missing parts from reference TRBV2 and TRBJ2-5): EPEVTQTPSHQVTQMGQEVILRCVPISNHLYFYWYRQILGQKVEFLVSFYNNEISEKSEIFDDQFSVERPDGSNFTLKIRSTKLEDSAMYFCASSPGLAGGRETQYFGPGTRLLVL.

J is TRBJ2-1 and V is TRBV7-2; perhaps TRBD2 as D (5 bases). Germline values: CDR1 SGHTA, CDR2 FQGNSA. The V gene lost 1 base and the J gene lost 8 bases, with 12 bases spanning the gap. CDR3 length: 14 amino acids. Here the CDR3 DNA reads TGTGCCAGCAGCTTAGGACTACCTGGGCATGAGCAGTTCTTC. It encodes CASSLGLPGHEQFF.

J is TRBJ2-3 and V is TRBV7-3; TRBD2 matches at 8 bases. Losses at the gene ends were 3 bases for V and 1 base for J; bases not matched to a gene: 3. Per the germline V gene, CDR1 is SGHTA and CDR2 is FQGTGA. The CDR3 extends over 15 amino acids. The CDR3 nucleotides read TGTGCCAGCAGCTTTAGCGGGGACCGCACAGATACGCAGTATTTT. It translates to CASSFSGDRTDTQYF.

The V call is TRBV5-1, the J call TRBJ1-4, with D maybe TRBD1 (5 bases). The germline V gene has CDR1 SGHRS and CDR2 YFSETQ. The CDR3 runs to 16 residues. Trimming took 3 bases from V and 3 from J, leaving 15 bases between them. DNA of the CDR3: TGCGCCAGCAGCTCCGAGACACTAGGGGCTAATGAAAAACTGTTTTTT. Protein sequence: CASSSETLGANEKLFF. The full variable domain, in which reference TRBV5-1 and TRBJ1-4 provide the parts outside the CDR3, is KAGVTQTPRYLIKTRGQQVTLSCSPISGHRSVSWYQQTPGQGLQFLFEYFSETQRNKGNFPGRFSGRQFSNSRSEMNVSTLELGDSALYLCASSSETLGANEKLFFGSGTQLSVL.

The chain employs TRBV2 and TRBJ1-5; no reliable D call. Looked up from germline, CDR1 is SNHLY and CDR2 is FYNNEI. V gave up 3 bases and J gave up 7 bases, with 10 bases separating them. This CDR3 spans 13 amino acids. CDR3 in DNA: TGTGCCAGCAGTGATGGGAGGGCCCAGCCCCAGCATTTT. The encoded protein is CASSDGRAQPQHF. The entire variable domain, with the rest obtained from reference TRBV2 and TRBJ1-5, is as follows: EPEVTQTPSHQVTQMGQEVILRCVPISNHLYFYWYRQILGQKVEFLVSFYNNEISEKSEIFDDQFSVERPDGSNFTLKIRSTKLEDSAMYFCASSDGRAQPQHFGDGTRLSIL.

The genes are TRBV18 and TRBJ2-1, with D possibly being TRBD2 (6 bases). This CDR3 contains 15 residues. V lost 4 bases and J 3 bases, leaving 13 bases between the germline ends. Germline-derived CDR1 and CDR2 are KGHSH and LQKENI. Here the CDR3 DNA reads TGTGCCAGCTCACAACTAGCAGGGTACTACAATGAGCAGTTCTTC. Translated, it gives CASSQLAGYYNEQFF. Looking up the rest from reference TRBV18 and TRBJ2-1 gives the full variable domain: NAGVMQNPRHLVRRRGQEARLRCSPMKGHSHVYWYRQLPEEGLKFMVYLQKENIIDESGMPKERFSAEFPKEGPSILRIQQVVRGDSAAYFCASSQLAGYYNEQFFGPGTRLTVL.

CDR3 nucleotide sequence: TGTGCCAGCAGCCCCTCCGGACAGGGGAGTATGTTTTTT. Translating gives CASSPSGQGSMFF. The chain combines TRBV9 with TRBJ1-4; 9 bases align to TRBD1. This CDR3 contains 13 residues. CDR1 SGDLS and CDR2 YYNGEE come from the germline V gene. V lost 4 bases, J lost 15 bases, and 10 bases stayed unmatched. Complete variable domain (other parts from reference TRBV9 and TRBJ1-4): DSGVTQTPKHLITATGQRVTLRCSPRSGDLSVYWYQQSLDQGLQFLIQYYNGEERAKGNILERFSAQQFPDLHSELNLSSLELGDSALYFCASSPSGQGSMFFGSGTQLSVL.

By its share, this clone is medium-sized. The V call is TRBV29-1, the J call TRBJ2-7; a possible D gene is TRBD1 (6 bases). Germline assignment: CDR1 SQVTM and CDR2 ANQGSEA. This CDR3 contains 13 residues. CDR3 amino acids: CSGYVGGSSEQYF. The CDR3 DNA reads TGCAGTGGGTACGTAGGGGGTTCTAGCGAGCAGTACTTC.

V and J are TRBV5-1 and TRBJ2-7; perhaps D is TRBD1 or TRBD2 (7 bases each). CDR3 length: 15 residues. V dropped 3 bases and J dropped 1 base, with 14 bases sitting between them. Germline values: CDR1 SGHRS, CDR2 YFSETQ. The CDR3 here is CASSSQGGNSYEQYF. CDR3 DNA sequence: TGCGCCAGCAGCTCCCAGGGGGGGAATTCCTACGAGCAGTACTTC.

The chain couples TRBV19 to TRBJ2-7; 12 bases are a match to TRBD2. Germline CDR1 is LNHDA and CDR2 is SQIVND (reference sequence). The CDR3 sequence is 13 residues long. Trimming at V came to 5 bases and at J to 11 bases, leaving 7 bases not matched to a gene. The CDR3, as DNA: TGTGCCAGTAGTCCTACGACTAGCGGGAGTAAGTACTTC. The encoded protein is CASSPTTSGSKYF.

The chain carries TRBV27 and TRBJ2-2, with D hard to call. Trimming took 0 bases from V and 2 from J, leaving 7 bases between them. The CDR3 totals 15 residues. Germline CDR1 MNHEY, CDR2 SMNVEV (reference sequence). The CDR3: CASSLSIVNTGELFF. The CDR3 DNA sequence: TGTGCCAGCAGTTTATCGATAGTAAACACCGGGGAGCTGTTTTTT.

The chain uses TRBV28 and TRBJ2-2; 12 bases map to TRBD2. V lost 6 bases, J lost 6 bases, and 11 bases stayed unmatched. Germline CDR1 and CDR2: MDHEN and SYDVKM. The CDR3 is 17 amino acids. CDR3 bases: TGTGCCAGCAGCTCCTCCCGACTAGCGGGAGTTTCCGGGGAGCTGTTTTTT. It encodes CASSSSRLAGVSGELFF.

Regarding this clone: The same CDR3 arises from other DNA sequences in this sample as well. The genes are TRBV28 and TRBJ1-5; D is unclear. The germline V and J ends were trimmed by 6 bases and 0 bases, with 6 bases remaining between them. The CDR3 sequence is 13 residues long. Germline-derived CDR1 and CDR2 are MDHEN and SYDVKM. The CDR3 loop reads CASRRDSNQPQHF. DNA for the CDR3: TGTGCCAGCAGGAGGGATAGCAATCAGCCCCAGCATTTT.

The sample holds one count of this clone. CDR3 nucleotide sequence: TGTGCCAGCAGCCAGACAGGGAACTTAAACACTGAAGCTTTCTTT. This codes for CASSQTGNLNTEAFF. This rearrangement joins TRBV25-1 to TRBJ1-1; 7 bases line up with TRBD1. Germline values: CDR1 MGHDK, CDR2 SYGVNS. J was trimmed by 2 bases and V by 6 bases; bases with no gene match: 9. The CDR3 loop spans 15 amino acids.

To note about this clone: This specimen includes other DNA sequences encoding the same CDR3. The chain has TRBV28 and TRBJ2-7; 8 bases agree with TRBD1. The V gene end was trimmed by 2 bases and the J gene end by 3 bases; junction bases not matched to a gene: 3. The V gene's germline CDR1 is MDHEN and CDR2 SYDVKM. The CDR3 length is 14 residues. CDR3 in amino acids: CASSLDRGFYEQYF. In nucleotides, the CDR3 is TGTGCCAGCAGTTTAGACAGGGGCTTCTACGAGCAGTACTTC.

This chain uses TRBV4-3 with TRBJ2-3; 10 bases are shared with TRBD2. Trimming took 7 bases from V and 6 from J; bases not matched to a gene: 19. Germline V gene lookup returns CDR1 LGHNA and CDR2 YSLEER. CDR3 length equals 18 residues. The CDR3 sequence is CASNRVYGSGGGLDTQYF. DNA of the CDR3: TGCGCCAGCAACAGGGTATATGGCAGCGGGGGGGGTCTGGATACGCAGTATTTT.

J is TRBJ2-7 and V is TRBV7-9; D unclear. This CDR3 has 15 residues. V dropped 0 bases and J dropped 4 bases, with 13 bases sitting between them. The V gene's germline CDR1 is SEHNR and CDR2 FQNEAQ (reference sequence). The chain's CDR3 is CASSLASGSIYEQYF. CDR3 nucleotide sequence: TGTGCCAGCAGCTTAGCGTCAGGTTCTATTTACGAGCAGTACTTC.

The chain is built from TRBV28 and TRBJ1-1; TRBD1 is a possible D gene (6 bases). This CDR3 comprises 14 residues. Trimming cost V 7 bases and J 7 bases, with 19 bases left between them. The germline CDR1 and CDR2 sequences are MDHEN and SYDVKM. The DNA for the CDR3 is TGTGCCAGCACCTTGGGGGGGCCGTCCTTTGAAGCTTTCTTT. This translates into CASTLGGPSFEAFF.

The chain carries TRBV11-1 and TRBJ2-1; D remains ambiguous. The CDR3 is 13 residues long. CDR1 and CDR2 (germline): SGHAT, FQDESV (reference sequence). V lost 1 base, J lost 4 bases, and 5 bases lay in between. The CDR3: CASSLGPYNEQFF. CDR3 DNA sequence: TGTGCCAGCAGCTTAGGACCTTACAATGAGCAGTTCTTC. Drawing the rest from reference TRBV11-1 and TRBJ2-1, the complete variable domain is EAEVAQSPRYKITEKSQAVAFWCDPISGHATLYWYRQILGQGPELLVQFQDESVVDDSQLPKDRFSAERLKGVDSTLKIQPAELGDSAMYLCASSLGPYNEQFFGPGTRLTVL.

The chain employs TRBV2 and TRBJ1-1; TRBD1 might be the D (6 bases). CDR3 size: 14 residues. Germline CDR1 reads SNHLY; CDR2 reads FYNNEI. The CDR3 DNA reads TGTGCTACCTCGAAGCCCCGGGGGGCGGTTGAAGCTTTCTTT. Protein product: CATSKPRGAVEAFF.

J is TRBJ2-5 and V is TRBV29-1, with 11 bases aligning to TRBD1. The germline CDR1 and CDR2 sequences are SQVTM and ANQGSEA. V shed 3 bases, J shed 0 bases, and the junction held 3 bases outside the gene matches. The CDR3 is 15 amino acids. CDR3 in DNA: TGCAGCGTTGAGGGGACAGGGGGGTACCAAGAGACCCAGTACTTC. This translates into CSVEGTGGYQETQYF. The full variable domain, in which reference TRBV29-1 and TRBJ2-5 provide the parts outside the CDR3, is SAVISQKPSRDICQRGTSLTIQCQVDSQVTMMFWYRQQPGQSLTLIATANQGSEATYESGFVIDKFPISRPNLTFSTLTVSNMSPEDSSIYLCSVEGTGGYQETQYFGPGTRLLVL.

This rearrangement joins TRBV7-2 to TRBJ2-7, with no clear D. The CDR3 extends over 11 amino acids. Trimming took 1 base from V and 6 from J, leaving 4 bases between them. CDR1 and CDR2 from the germline V gene are SGHTA and FQGNSA. In DNA, the CDR3 is TGTGCCAGCAGCTTAGTTAGCGAGCAGTACTTC. It translates to CASSLVSEQYF.

This rearrangement joins TRBV9 to TRBJ2-3; 14 nucleotides agree with TRBD2. V lost 0 bases, J lost 6 bases, and 3 bases stayed unmatched. In germline, CDR1 is SGDLS, CDR2 YYNGEE. This CDR3 is built from 16 residues. CDR3 sequence (DNA): TGTGCCAGCAGCGTAGGACTAGCGGGGGGGTCTGATACGCAGTATTTT. Translation: CASSVGLAGGSDTQYF.

The rearrangement links TRBV7-2 to TRBJ1-3; no firm D call. V lost 6 bases and J 2 bases, leaving 11 bases between the germline ends. Germline assignment: CDR1 SGHTA and CDR2 FQGNSA. The CDR3 is 14 residues long. The CDR3 DNA is TGTGCCAGCAGTCCCGACTCTCCTGGAAACACCATATATTTT. This translates into CASSPDSPGNTIYF.

This clone was recorded only once. This chain joins TRBV28 and TRBJ2-1, with 11 bases fitting TRBD2. The CDR3 totals 16 residues. J lost 3 bases, V lost 6 bases, and 7 bases had no gene match. Looked up from germline, CDR1 is MDHEN and CDR2 is SYDVKM. This chain's CDR3 is CASRVAGGPGYNEQFF. DNA of the CDR3: TGTGCCAGCAGGGTAGCGGGAGGGCCGGGCTACAATGAGCAGTTCTTC.